This T cell receptor beta chain was recovered during a study of identical twins' blood T cells. Looking at the study overall: Approximately 50 million reads came from about twelve libraries, six alpha, six beta.

The study's findings and limits: Top TCRbeta clonotypes were shared more with twin than unrelated donors.

A previously described protocol, modified, built RNA-based TCR cDNA libraries. Via MiXCR, TCRdb re-called the 5' RACE reads, giving one row per CDR3 protein. This sample has about 370,000 distinct CDR3 sequences, with over 25% found just once. The CDR3 covers 15 residues. Germline V gene lookup returns CDR1 SNHLY and CDR2 FYNNEI. Reared together, all three twin pairs probably met the same infectious agents and vaccines. In regard to this clonotype: Its antigen is as yet unknown. A clone one base away is much larger, so this may be a read error.

The specimen was PBMCs. The V call is TRBV2, the J call TRBJ1-1; no firm D call. The source of this sequence is a woman aged 18-49 years in good health. In nucleotides, the CDR3 is TGTACCAGCAGTGTGTCCAGGACCCGCGACACTGAAGCTTTCTTT. Protein: CTSSVSRTRDTEAFF.